This TCR beta chain was profiled in a study of blood T cells in healthy people across ages. Study-level findings and limits: It was held that diversity estimates obtained from one million T cells represented underestimates. Diversity was higher, and naive CD4+ cells more numerous, in long-lived donors than in aged donors.

Remarks on this clonotype: Its cognate antigen is unknown.

Looked up from germline, CDR1 is MNHNS and CDR2 is SASEGT. V was pared by 0 bases and J by 10 bases, with 9 bases between. This CDR3 region has 12 residues. Using a J-beta primer mix together with a sample-barcoded 5' primer, a second PCR was run for roughly 7 to 11 cycles. All cDNA molecules were each tagged by a template-switch adaptor with 12 random nucleotides. Sequencing yielded, for each sample, at least 3 million paired-end reads carrying CDR3. TCRdb reprocessed the 5' RACE reads with MiXCR, giving one entry per CDR3 protein. This table holds approximately 800,000 distinct CDR3 sequences, 55% to 75% found once.

The source material was blood. This clonotype originated in a young man in good health. V and J are TRBV6-1 and TRBJ1-1; no reliable D call. CDR3 nucleotide sequence: TGTGCCAGCAGTGAAGCGATGGTTGGAGCTTTCTTT. It is translated as CASSEAMVGAFF.